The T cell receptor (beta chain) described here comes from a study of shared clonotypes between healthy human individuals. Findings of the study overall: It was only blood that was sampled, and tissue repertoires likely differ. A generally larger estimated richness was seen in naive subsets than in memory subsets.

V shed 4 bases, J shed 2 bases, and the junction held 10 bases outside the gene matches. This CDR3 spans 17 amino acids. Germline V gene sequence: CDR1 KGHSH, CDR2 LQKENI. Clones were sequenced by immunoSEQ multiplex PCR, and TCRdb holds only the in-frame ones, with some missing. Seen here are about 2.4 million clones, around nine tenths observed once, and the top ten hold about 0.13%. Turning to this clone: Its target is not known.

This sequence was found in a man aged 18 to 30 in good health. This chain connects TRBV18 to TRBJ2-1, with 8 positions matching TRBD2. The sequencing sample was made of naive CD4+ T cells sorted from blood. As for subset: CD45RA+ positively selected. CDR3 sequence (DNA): TGTGCCAGCTCACACCCTACTAGCGGAGAAACCTACAATGAGCAGTTCTTC. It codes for CASSHPTSGETYNEQFF.